This entry describes one T cell receptor beta chain. The antigen is unknown. TCRdb re-called the 5' RACE reads with MiXCR, one entry per CDR3 protein. The sample lists fewer than 650,000 distinct CDR3 sequences, 10% to 15% occurring once. These data originate in a study of CD8 T cells in ankylosing spondylitis. Germline trimming cut 2 bases from V and 4 bases from J; bases unmatched to any gene: 8. Germline CDR1 reads SGHRS; CDR2 reads YFSETQ. This CDR3 has 15 amino acids. Study results and caveats: Blood of patients with ankylosing spondylitis appeared to be characterized by a TCR beta motif of eight highly homologous variants. Clones that were linked to disease were CD8+ and were relatively rare in peripheral blood.

This sequence was found in a male donor with ankylosing spondylitis. Sequencing was performed on blood, either unsorted or a sorted T cell fraction (not recorded which). The chain links TRBV5-1 to TRBJ2-7; 8 nucleotides agree with TRBD2. CDR3 residues: CASSLGGLEVYEQYV. The CDR3 nucleotides read TGCGCCAGCAGCTTAGGGGGACTAGAAGTGTACGAGCAGTACGTC.